This T cell receptor (beta chain) was observed in a study of radiotherapy plus CTLA-4 blockade in lung cancer. CDR3 length: 15 amino acids. Trimming removed 6 bases from V and 5 bases from J, with 19 bases in between. Germline CDR1 reads LNHDA; CDR2 reads SQIVND (reference sequence). Libraries were prepared by immunoSEQ multiplex PCR; TCRdb keeps only in-frame clonotypes and omits some of them. The sample records 62,000 or so clones, 79% being singletons. This chain connects TRBV19 to TRBJ1-2; weak D call: TRBD1 (6 bases). The sequencing here drew on peripheral blood, taken from a patient treated with radiotherapy plus ipilimumab. This clonotype was obtained from a human donor with non-small cell lung cancer who had a complete response to radiotherapy plus ipilimumab. CDR3 nucleotide sequence: TGTGCCAGTAGAAACTCCGGAGGGGGGCCATATGGCTACACCTTC. This codes for CASRNSGGGPYGYTF.